A selection of T cell receptor beta chains follows, all from one sample in a study of shared clonotypes between healthy human individuals. Profiled with immunoSEQ multiplex PCR; TCRdb holds only in-frame clones, not every one. The profile shows over 1.5 million clones, nearly 99% of them singletons. Sequencing was done on a sample of naive CD4+ T cells sorted from blood. These receptors all stem from a man aged 25 to 40 in good health. CDR3s include the opening cysteine and the closing phenylalanine or tryptophan. Fields, in order: J gene, D gene, V gene, clone size, CDR3 DNA, CDR3 protein. D genes are given only for firm matches. Clone size is given for some rows only: seen once, a few or many times, or a class if the clone is expanded.

J: TRBJ2-7
D: NA
V: TRBV6-1
size: once
DNA: TGTGCCAGCAGTGTATGGGGCACGAACTACGAGCAGTACTTC
CDR3: CASSVWGTNYEQYF

J: TRBJ1-1
D: NA
V: TRBV5-1
size: NA
DNA: TGCGCCAGCAGCTTGGCCGTGGGGGACATGAACACTGAAGCTTTCTTT
CDR3: CASSLAVGDMNTEAFF

J: TRBJ1-2
D: NA
V: TRBV28
size: NA
DNA: TGTGCCAGCAGTCAAGCAGGGGCTTACTATGGCTACACCTTC
CDR3: CASSQAGAYYGYTF

J: TRBJ1-3
D: NA
V: TRBV28
size: NA
DNA: TGTGCCAGCTCGGCACTTCTACCCTCTGGAAACACCATATATTTT
CDR3: CASSALLPSGNTIYF

J: TRBJ2-3
D: NA
V: TRBV9
size: NA
DNA: TGTGCCAGCACCAGGGACATGGGGCCAGATACGCAGTATTTT
CDR3: CASTRDMGPDTQYF

J: TRBJ2-7
D: TRBD2
V: TRBV7-6
size: NA
DNA: TGTGCCAGCAGCTCACGTACCGGGACTAGTCAGTACTTC
CDR3: CASSSRTGTSQYF

J: TRBJ2-1
D: NA
V: TRBV6-5
size: NA
DNA: TGTGCCAGCAGTATCACAGGGCCAACTTACAATGAGCAGTTCTTC
CDR3: CASSITGPTYNEQFF

J: TRBJ1-5
D: TRBD1
V: TRBV19
size: NA
DNA: TGTGCCAGTAGTAGGGGACAGAGTAGCAATCAGCCCCAGCATTTT
CDR3: CASSRGQSSNQPQHF

J: TRBJ2-1
D: TRBD1
V: TRBV5-1
size: NA
DNA: TGCGCCAGCAGCATACCCTGGACAGGGAACTACAATGAGCAGTTCTTC
CDR3: CASSIPWTGNYNEQFF

J: TRBJ1-1
D: NA
V: TRBV30
size: NA
DNA: TGTGCCTGGAGTCTCCCTAAAGGGGCTAACACTGAAGCTTTCTTT
CDR3: CAWSLPKGANTEAFF

J: TRBJ2-3
D: NA
V: TRBV19
size: NA
DNA: TGTGCCAGTAGGATGGAAATTAGCACAGATACGCAGTATTTT
CDR3: CASRMEISTDTQYF

J: TRBJ1-1
D: NA
V: TRBV5-1
size: NA
DNA: TGCGCCAGCAGCGCAGGGGTCGGGACTGAAGCTTTCTTT
CDR3: CASSAGVGTEAFF

J: TRBJ2-7
D: NA
V: TRBV7-9
size: once
DNA: TGTGCCAGCAGCTTAGTAGGCACCTACGAGCAGTACTTC
CDR3: CASSLVGTYEQYF

J: TRBJ1-5
D: NA
V: TRBV28
size: NA
DNA: TGTGCCAGCAGTTCCGAGACAGGCCTCAATCAGCCCCAGCATTTT
CDR3: CASSSETGLNQPQHF

J: TRBJ2-7
D: NA
V: TRBV9
size: NA
DNA: TGTGCCAGCAGCGTATCGGTAGGGGACGGGCAGTACTTC
CDR3: CASSVSVGDGQYF

J: TRBJ2-5
D: NA
V: TRBV5-4
size: NA
DNA: TGTGCCAGCAGCCTAAAATTGGGAGAGACCCAGTACTTC
CDR3: CASSLKLGETQYF

J: TRBJ2-7
D: NA
V: TRBV6-5
size: once
DNA: TGTGCCAGCAGACCCGGGCCTTCCTACGAGCAGTACTTC
CDR3: CASRPGPSYEQYF

J: TRBJ1-5
D: TRBD1
V: TRBV19
size: NA
DNA: TGTGCCAGTTGTAGGGCCCGGGACAGGGGTGCCAGTCAGCCCCAGCATTTT
CDR3: CASCRARDRGASQPQHF

J: TRBJ2-3
D: NA
V: TRBV5-6
size: NA
DNA: TGTGCCAGCAGTCTCTTTGCTAGCACAGATACGCAGTATTTT
CDR3: CASSLFASTDTQYF

J: TRBJ2-1
D: NA
V: TRBV9
size: NA
DNA: TGTGCCAGCAGCGTTGGCCGCTACAATGAGCAGTTCTTC
CDR3: CASSVGRYNEQFF

J: TRBJ1-4
D: NA
V: TRBV7-9
size: NA
DNA: TGTGCCAGCAGCTTAGACGGCGGCTCGAATGAAAAACTGTTTTTT
CDR3: CASSLDGGSNEKLFF

J: TRBJ2-3
D: TRBD1
V: TRBV11-2
size: NA
DNA: TGTGCCAGCAGCTTAGTACCGACAGGGGGCACAGATACGCAGTATTTT
CDR3: CASSLVPTGGTDTQYF

J: TRBJ2-1
D: NA
V: TRBV6-5
size: once
DNA: TGTGCCAGCAGTAACAGGCCGTCGGTCTACAATGAGCAGTTCTTC
CDR3: CASSNRPSVYNEQFF

J: TRBJ2-4
D: NA
V: TRBV18
size: NA
DNA: TGTGCCAGCTCACCATTGGAACTACAAGGCATTCAGTACTTC
CDR3: CASSPLELQGIQYF

J: TRBJ2-5
D: TRBD2
V: TRBV6-6
size: NA
DNA: TGTGCCAGCAGTTACAACCCAGCGGGAGGGGCAGAGACCCAGTACTTC
CDR3: CASSYNPAGGAETQYF

J: TRBJ2-7
D: NA
V: TRBV12-5
size: NA
DNA: TGTGCTAGTGGTTTTGGAAGCGGGCGGGAGCAGTACTTC
CDR3: CASGFGSGREQYF

J: TRBJ1-1
D: TRBD1
V: TRBV9
size: NA
DNA: TGTGCCAGCAGCGTCCTACAGGGGTTGAACACTGAAGCTTTCTTT
CDR3: CASSVLQGLNTEAFF

J: TRBJ1-3
D: NA
V: TRBV5-4
size: NA
DNA: TGTGCCAGCAGCTTAGGAGAGAGGGGACACAAAGATTTT
CDR3: CASSLGERGHKDF

J: TRBJ2-2
D: TRBD2
V: TRBV5-1
size: NA
DNA: TGCGCCAGCAGCCCTCTAGCGGGAGGGCAAAGAACCGGGGAGCTGTTTTTT
CDR3: CASSPLAGGQRTGELFF

J: TRBJ2-2
D: NA
V: TRBV11-3
size: NA
DNA: TGTGCCAGCAGCTTAGGCTCCGGGGAGCTGTTTTTT
CDR3: CASSLGSGELFF

J: TRBJ2-5
D: TRBD2
V: TRBV18
size: NA
DNA: TGTGCCAGCTCACCAATTCTATCAGCGGGAGGGCCGCGGGAGACCCAGTACTTC
CDR3: CASSPILSAGGPRETQYF

J: TRBJ2-7
D: TRBD2
V: TRBV7-2
size: NA
DNA: TGTGCCAGCAGCTTAAGTAGCGGGGAGAACTACGAGCAGTACTTC
CDR3: CASSLSSGENYEQYF

J: TRBJ1-1
D: NA
V: TRBV5-1
size: NA
DNA: TGCGCCAGCAGCTTGCGCGTGGGTACTGAAGCTTTCTTT
CDR3: CASSLRVGTEAFF

J: TRBJ1-3
D: NA
V: TRBV5-5
size: NA
DNA: TGTGCCAGCAGCCCCGGGGCAGGGCCTGGAAACACCATATATTTT
CDR3: CASSPGAGPGNTIYF

J: TRBJ1-1
D: NA
V: TRBV5-1
size: NA
DNA: TGCGCCAGCAGCTTCAGGGCTCTGAACACTGAAGCTTTCTTT
CDR3: CASSFRALNTEAFF

J: TRBJ2-5
D: TRBD1
V: TRBV29-1
size: NA
DNA: TGCAGCGTTGAAAGAGTAGAGGGGCAGGGGGCCCAGTACTTC
CDR3: CSVERVEGQGAQYF

J: TRBJ1-1
D: NA
V: TRBV18
size: NA
DNA: TGTGCCAGCTCACCATTTCGGGCCAGTGGCGGCGGCACTGAAGCTTTCTTT
CDR3: CASSPFRASGGGTEAFF

J: TRBJ2-1
D: NA
V: TRBV18
size: NA
DNA: TGTGCCAGCTCACCACTTGTTTCGGAGCAGTTCTTC
CDR3: CASSPLVSEQFF

J: TRBJ1-1
D: NA
V: TRBV19
size: many
DNA: TGTGCCAGTAGTCAGCTGGTGAACACTGAAGCTTTCTTT
CDR3: CASSQLVNTEAFF

J: TRBJ1-5
D: NA
V: TRBV28
size: NA
DNA: TGTGCCAGCAGCGACCGGAGGGGGTCAGAGCAGCCCCAGCATTTT
CDR3: CASSDRRGSEQPQHF

J: TRBJ2-1
D: NA
V: TRBV5-8
size: NA
DNA: TGTGCCAGCAGTCTGCCGGCAGACAATGAGCAGTTCTTC
CDR3: CASSLPADNEQFF

J: TRBJ2-7
D: NA
V: TRBV28
size: NA
DNA: TGTGCCAGCACCGAAGGAGTTGGCAACGAGCAGTACTTC
CDR3: CASTEGVGNEQYF

J: TRBJ2-3
D: TRBD2
V: TRBV5-1
size: once
DNA: TGCGCCAGCAGTCCCGGGGCGGGAGGGCCCACAGATACGCAGTATTTT
CDR3: CASSPGAGGPTDTQYF

J: TRBJ2-1
D: NA
V: TRBV15
size: NA
DNA: TGTGCCACCAGCACCCCGCAGGGGGGCTCTTGGAATGAGCAGTTCTTC
CDR3: CATSTPQGGSWNEQFF